These T cell receptor beta chains were read from a single sample in a study of blood T cell repertoires in COVID-19. Sequenced by immunoSEQ multiplex PCR; TCRdb stores in-frame clones only, minus some. The table includes 95,000 to 150,000 clones, about four fifths detected once. Material: peripheral blood. The receptors derive from a human donor in a cohort sampled during active COVID-19. The CDR3 runs from the conserved cysteine through the conserved F or W. The D gene is left open where the match is weak. Clone size, where shown, is once, few, many, or a class for clones that have expanded.

size,J,D,length,V,CDR3,DNA
few,TRBJ2-3,NA,15,TRBV4-1,CASSDWGGHTDTQYF,TGCGCCAGCAGTGACTGGGGGGGGCACACAGATACGCAGTATTTT
NA,TRBJ1-4,NA,12,TRBV6-6,CASSGTNEKLFF,TGTGCCAGCAGTGGCACGAATGAAAAACTGTTTTTT
NA,TRBJ1-2,TRBD1,15,TRBV2,CASSESGGWDYGYTF,TGTGCCAGCAGTGAATCAGGGGGCTGGGACTATGGCTACACCTTC
NA,TRBJ2-2,TRBD1,18,TRBV7-8,CASSLVDAGQGNTGELFF,TGTGCCAGCAGCTTAGTTGATGCGGGACAGGGGAACACCGGGGAGCTGTTTTTT
NA,TRBJ1-2,NA,14,TRBV9,CASSPKQGNYGYTF,TGTGCCAGCAGCCCCAAACAGGGAAACTATGGCTACACCTTC
NA,TRBJ2-2,NA,16,TRBV14,CASTRSGGWNTGELFF,TGTGCCAGCACCCGATCGGGGGGCTGGAACACCGGGGAGCTGTTTTTT
NA,TRBJ2-2,TRBD1,14,TRBV7-9,CASSSGQDTGELFF,TGTGCCAGCAGCTCCGGACAGGACACCGGGGAGCTGTTTTTT
NA,TRBJ2-1,NA,18,TRBV19,CASSPRSGTGASYNEQFF,TGTGCCAGTAGTCCACGGTCCGGGACTGGGGCCTCCTACAATGAGCAGTTCTTC
NA,TRBJ2-7,NA,12,TRBV18,CASSFSEGEQYF,TGTGCCAGCTCATTCTCGGAGGGTGAGCAGTACTTC
NA,TRBJ2-7,TRBD2,16,TRBV5-1,CASSPFGGGNSYEQYF,TGCGCCAGCTCGCCCTTCGGGGGGGGGAACTCCTACGAGCAGTACTTC
NA,TRBJ1-1,NA,14,TRBV7-8,CASSPPGGSIEAFF,TGTGCCAGCAGCCCCCCGGGGGGCTCCATTGAAGCTTTCTTT
NA,TRBJ1-1,NA,16,TRBV18,CASSPPNRGMGTEAFF,TGTGCCAGCTCACCCCCTAACCGGGGAATGGGAACTGAAGCTTTCTTT
few,TRBJ2-1,NA,16,TRBV4-3,CASSQDAGSSYNEQFF,TGCGCCAGCAGCCAAGACGCCGGGAGCTCCTACAATGAGCAGTTCTTC
NA,TRBJ1-2,TRBD1,16,TRBV4-1,CASSQGPGQASYGYTF,TGCGCCAGCAGCCAAGGCCCTGGACAGGCCAGCTATGGCTACACCTTC
NA,TRBJ2-5,NA,15,TRBV19,CASSIEWLAGGTQYF,TGTGCCAGTAGTATAGAGTGGCTAGCCGGGGGGACCCAGTACTTC
NA,TRBJ2-1,TRBD1,14,TRBV7-9,CASSIRDRGDMKFF,TGTGCCAGCAGCATCCGGGACAGGGGCGATATGAAGTTCTTC
NA,TRBJ1-6,TRBD1,16,TRBV3-1/TRBV3-2,CASSQKRGQPHSPLHF,TGTGCCAGCAGCCAAAAAAGGGGACAGCCTCACTCACCCCTCCACTTT
NA,TRBJ2-3,TRBD2,15,TRBV9,CASSDSGGHTDTQYF,TGTGCCAGCAGCGACAGCGGGGGGCACACAGATACGCAGTATTTT
NA,TRBJ2-7,NA,12,TRBV6-2/TRBV6-3,CASSYGRYEQYF,TGTGCCAGCAGTTATGGGAGGTACGAGCAGTACTTC
NA,TRBJ2-3,NA,14,TRBV18,CASSPPAGLDTQYF,TGTGCCAGCTCACCACCGGCGGGGCTGGATACGCAGTATTTT
NA,TRBJ2-7,TRBD1,14,TRBV7-2,CASSLDRGPYEQYF,TGTGCCAGCAGCTTAGACAGGGGGCCCTACGAGCAGTACTTC
NA,TRBJ1-3,NA,16,TRBV5-4,CASSFGGGLIGNTIYF,TGTGCCAGCAGCTTCGGCGGGGGGCTTATTGGAAACACCATATATTTT
NA,TRBJ1-5,NA,14,TRBV2,CASSEGRSNQPQHF,TGTGCCAGCAGTGAGGGGCGTAGCAATCAGCCCCAGCATTTT
NA,TRBJ2-1,TRBD2,16,TRBV7-2,CASSLYSSGAYNEQFF,TGTGCCAGCAGCCTCTATAGCAGCGGGGCTTACAATGAGCAGTTCTTC
NA,TRBJ2-1,TRBD2,10,TRBV20-1,CSASERGGFF,TGCAGTGCTAGTGAGCGGGGGGGGTTCTTC
NA,TRBJ2-1,TRBD2,19,TRBV24-1,CATSDTGTSGGASYNEQFF,TGTGCCACCAGTGATACCGGGACTAGCGGGGGGGCCTCCTACAATGAGCAGTTCTTC
many,TRBJ2-1,NA,13,TRBV6-5,CASREGKRNEQFF,TGTGCCAGCAGGGAGGGGAAACGGAATGAGCAGTTCTTC
NA,TRBJ1-1,NA,13,TRBV6-5,CASRREQNTEAFF,TGTGCCAGCAGAAGGGAGCAGAACACTGAAGCTTTCTTT
few,TRBJ2-2,NA,15,TRBV4-3,CASSQDTGVRGELFF,TGCGCCAGCAGCCAAGATACGGGGGTCAGGGGGGAGCTGTTTTTT
NA,TRBJ2-7,TRBD1,16,TRBV7-6,CASSLAGGTGNDEQYF,TGTGCCAGCAGCTTAGCGGGCGGGACAGGGAATGACGAGCAGTACTTC
NA,TRBJ2-5,TRBD2,17,TRBV4-2,CASSPGEVAGSSETQYF,TGTGCCAGCAGTCCTGGAGAGGTAGCGGGGAGCTCAGAGACCCAGTACTTC